This T cell receptor beta chain was documented in a study of cytomegalovirus exposure and HLA in healthy donors. Overall study findings and caveats: A cluster of highly shared sequence variants was likely a sequencing artifact.

About this clone itself: Its specificity is not known.

Germline CDR1 is ENHRY and CDR2 is SYGVKD. The CDR3 has 14 residues. The germline V and J ends were trimmed by 2 bases and 4 bases, with 11 bases remaining between them. The PCR ran on 60 Vbeta and 13 Jbeta primers. The method was immunoSEQ multiplex PCR; TCRdb's version includes in-frame clones alone and lacks a portion of them. The sample has under 75,000 clones. The sample was PBMCs. The TCR comes from a female donor in good health and CMV-seropositive. The V gene is TRBV10-3, the J gene TRBJ1-1; the D gene is possibly TRBD1 (6 bases). The CDR3 nucleotides are TGTGCCATCAGTGAGGAGGGAGGGGGCACTGAAGCTTTCTTT. Protein: CAISEEGGGTEAFF.